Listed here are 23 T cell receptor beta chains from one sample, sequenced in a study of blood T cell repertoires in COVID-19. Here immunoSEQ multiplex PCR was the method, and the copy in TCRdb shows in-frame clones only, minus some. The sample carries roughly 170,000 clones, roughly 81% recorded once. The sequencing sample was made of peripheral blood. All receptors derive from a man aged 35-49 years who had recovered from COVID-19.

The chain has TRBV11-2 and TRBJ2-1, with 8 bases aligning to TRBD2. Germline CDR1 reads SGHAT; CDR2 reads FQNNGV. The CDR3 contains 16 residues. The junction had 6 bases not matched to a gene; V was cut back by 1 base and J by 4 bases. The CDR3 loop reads CASSLGTGGQYNEQFF. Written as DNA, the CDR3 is TGTGCCAGCAGCTTAGGAACGGGAGGGCAGTACAATGAGCAGTTCTTC. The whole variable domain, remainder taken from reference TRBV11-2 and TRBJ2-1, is EAGVAQSPRYKIIEKRQSVAFWCNPISGHATLYWYQQILGQGPKLLIQFQNNGVVDDSQLPKDRFSAERLKGVDSTLKIQPAKLEDSAVYLCASSLGTGGQYNEQFFGPGTRLTVL.

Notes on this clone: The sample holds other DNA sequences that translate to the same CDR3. CDR3 region: CAISGGERDTQYF. Here the CDR3 DNA reads TGTGCCATCAGTGGGGGGGAGCGTGATACGCAGTATTTT. The chain combines TRBV10-3 with TRBJ2-3; D perhaps matches TRBD2 (6 bases). Germline CDR1 reads ENHRY; CDR2 reads SYGVKD. The CDR3 is 13 amino acids. Between the trimmed V and J ends, which lost 4 bases and 6 bases, there was a span of 11 bases.

In DNA, the CDR3 is TGTGCCAGCAGCATTAGCGGGGGACCGGGCACAGATACGCAGTATTTT. Protein: CASSISGGPGTDTQYF. V is TRBV9 and J is TRBJ2-3; 9 nucleotides agree with TRBD2. Germline V CDR1 and CDR2: SGDLS, YYNGEE. V lost 4 bases to trimming and J lost 1 base; unmatched junction nucleotides: 7. The CDR3 is 16 amino acids.

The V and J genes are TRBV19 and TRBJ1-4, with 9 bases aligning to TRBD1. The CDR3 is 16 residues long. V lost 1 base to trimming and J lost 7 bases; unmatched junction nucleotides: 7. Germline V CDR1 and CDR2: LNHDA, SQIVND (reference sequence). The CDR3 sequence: CASSIASGQGTEKLFF. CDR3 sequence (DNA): TGTGCCAGTAGTATAGCCTCGGGACAGGGTACTGAAAAACTGTTTTTT.

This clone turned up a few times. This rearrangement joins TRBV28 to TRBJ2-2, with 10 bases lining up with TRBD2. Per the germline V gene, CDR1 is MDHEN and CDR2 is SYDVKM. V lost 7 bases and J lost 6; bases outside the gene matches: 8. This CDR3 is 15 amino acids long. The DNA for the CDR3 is TGTGCCAGCACGAGGACTAGCGGAATCCCCGGGGAGCTGTTTTTT. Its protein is CASTRTSGIPGELFF.

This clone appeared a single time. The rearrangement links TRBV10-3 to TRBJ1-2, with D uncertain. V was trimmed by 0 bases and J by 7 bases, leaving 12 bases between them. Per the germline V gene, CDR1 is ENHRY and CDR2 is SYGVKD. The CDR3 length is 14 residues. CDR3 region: CAISESREVGGYTF. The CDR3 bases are TGTGCCATCAGTGAGTCTCGGGAAGTAGGTGGCTACACCTTC.

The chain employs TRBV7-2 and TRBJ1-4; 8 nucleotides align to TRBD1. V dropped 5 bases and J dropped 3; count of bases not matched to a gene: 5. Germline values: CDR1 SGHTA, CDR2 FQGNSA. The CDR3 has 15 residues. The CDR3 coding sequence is TGTGCCAGCAGCCCGCGGACAGGGTCTAATGAAAAACTGTTTTTT. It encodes CASSPRTGSNEKLFF.

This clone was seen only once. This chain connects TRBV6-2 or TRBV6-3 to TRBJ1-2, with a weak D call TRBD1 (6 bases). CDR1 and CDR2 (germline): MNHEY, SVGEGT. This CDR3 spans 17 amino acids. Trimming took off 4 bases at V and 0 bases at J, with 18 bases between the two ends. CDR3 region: CASSSLLRGPTNYGYTF. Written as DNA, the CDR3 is TGTGCCAGCAGTTCGCTCCTGCGGGGGCCTACTAACTATGGCTACACCTTC.

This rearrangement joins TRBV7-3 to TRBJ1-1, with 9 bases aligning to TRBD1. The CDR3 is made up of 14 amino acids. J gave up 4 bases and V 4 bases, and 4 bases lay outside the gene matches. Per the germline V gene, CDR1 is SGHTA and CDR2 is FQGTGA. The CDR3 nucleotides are TGTGCCAGCAGCTGGGGACAGGGCGGCACTGAAGCTTTCTTT. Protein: CASSWGQGGTEAFF.

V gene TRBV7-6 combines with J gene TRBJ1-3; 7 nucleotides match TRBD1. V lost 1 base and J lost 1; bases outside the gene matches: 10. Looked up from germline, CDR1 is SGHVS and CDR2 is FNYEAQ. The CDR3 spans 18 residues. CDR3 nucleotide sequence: TGTGCCAGCAGCTTAGGGGGGGACAGCACGCCATCTGGAAACACCATATATTTT. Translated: CASSLGGDSTPSGNTIYF. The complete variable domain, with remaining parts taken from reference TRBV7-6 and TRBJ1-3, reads GAGVSQSPRYKVTKRGQDVALRCDPISGHVSLYWYRQALGQGPEFLTYFNYEAQQDKSGLPNDRFSAERPEGSISTLTIQRTEQRDSAMYRCASSLGGDSTPSGNTIYFGEGSWLTVV.

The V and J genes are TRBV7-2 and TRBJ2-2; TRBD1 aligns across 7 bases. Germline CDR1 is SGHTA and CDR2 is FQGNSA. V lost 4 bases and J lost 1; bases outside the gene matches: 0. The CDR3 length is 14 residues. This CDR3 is CASSYRGNTGELFF. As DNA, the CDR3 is TGTGCCAGCAGCTACAGGGGGAACACCGGGGAGCTGTTTTTT.

CDR3 coding DNA: TGTGCCAGCAGTTACGGGACTAGCGGGAGTCTGGTCGAGCAGTACTTC. It translates to CASSYGTSGSLVEQYF. The chain is built from TRBV6-5 and TRBJ2-7, with 14 positions matching TRBD2. Trimming at V came to 2 bases and at J to 6 bases, leaving 6 bases not matched to a gene. The germline CDR1 and CDR2 sequences are MNHEY and SVGAGI. The CDR3 has 16 residues.

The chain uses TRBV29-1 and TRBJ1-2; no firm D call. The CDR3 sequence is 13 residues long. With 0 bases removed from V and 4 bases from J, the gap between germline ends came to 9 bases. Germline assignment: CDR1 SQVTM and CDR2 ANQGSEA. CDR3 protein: CSVEDLYTYGYTF. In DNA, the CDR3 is TGCAGCGTTGAAGATTTGTACACCTATGGCTACACCTTC. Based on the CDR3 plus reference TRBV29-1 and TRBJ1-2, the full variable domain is SAVISQKPSRDICQRGTSLTIQCQVDSQVTMMFWYRQQPGQSLTLIATANQGSEATYESGFVIDKFPISRPNLTFSTLTVSNMSPEDSSIYLCSVEDLYTYGYTFGSGTRLTVV.

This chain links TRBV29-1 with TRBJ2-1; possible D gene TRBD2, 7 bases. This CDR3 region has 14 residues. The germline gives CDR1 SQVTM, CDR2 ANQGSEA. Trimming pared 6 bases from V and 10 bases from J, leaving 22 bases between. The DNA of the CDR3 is TGCAGCGTCTATGGGGGGGGCCGAAGTGGGGAGCAGTTCTTC. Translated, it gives CSVYGGGRSGEQFF.

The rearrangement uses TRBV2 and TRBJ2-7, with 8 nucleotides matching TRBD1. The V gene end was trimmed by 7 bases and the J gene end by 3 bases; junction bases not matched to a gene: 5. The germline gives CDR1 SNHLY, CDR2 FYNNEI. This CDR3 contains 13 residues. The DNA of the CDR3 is TGTGCCAGCATTAAGGACAGGGACTACGAGCAGTACTTC. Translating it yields CASIKDRDYEQYF.

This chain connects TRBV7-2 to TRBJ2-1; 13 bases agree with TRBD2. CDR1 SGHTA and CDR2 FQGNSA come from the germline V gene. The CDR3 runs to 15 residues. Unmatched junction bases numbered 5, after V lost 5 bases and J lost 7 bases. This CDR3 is CASSTLAGGLNEQFF. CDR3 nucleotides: TGTGCCAGCAGCACACTAGCGGGAGGGTTAAATGAGCAGTTCTTC.

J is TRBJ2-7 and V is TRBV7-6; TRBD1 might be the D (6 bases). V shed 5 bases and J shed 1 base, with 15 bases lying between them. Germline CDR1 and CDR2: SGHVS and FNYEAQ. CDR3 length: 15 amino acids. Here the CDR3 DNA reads TGTGCCAGCAGCCTTTCCTTGGGGGCTTCCTACGAGCAGTACTTC. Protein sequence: CASSLSLGASYEQYF.

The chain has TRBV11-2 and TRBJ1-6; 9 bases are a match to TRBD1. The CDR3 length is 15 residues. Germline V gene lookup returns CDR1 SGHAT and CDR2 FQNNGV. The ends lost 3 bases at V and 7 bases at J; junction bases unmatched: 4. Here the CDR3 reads CASSFGDRVNSPLHF. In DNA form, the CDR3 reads TGTGCCAGCAGCTTCGGGGACAGGGTCAATTCACCCCTCCACTTT.

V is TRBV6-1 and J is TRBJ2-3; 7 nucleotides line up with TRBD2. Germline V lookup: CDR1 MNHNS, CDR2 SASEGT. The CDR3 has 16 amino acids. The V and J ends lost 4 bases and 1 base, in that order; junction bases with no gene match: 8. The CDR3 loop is CASSALSGDGTDTQYF. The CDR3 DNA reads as TGTGCCAGCAGTGCCCTGAGCGGGGACGGCACAGATACGCAGTATTTT.

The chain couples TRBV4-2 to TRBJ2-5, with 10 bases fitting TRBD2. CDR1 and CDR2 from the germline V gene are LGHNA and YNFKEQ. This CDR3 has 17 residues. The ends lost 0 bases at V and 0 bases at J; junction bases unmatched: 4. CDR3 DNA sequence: TGTGCCAGCAGCCAAGAGTTTAGCGGGGGGTACCAAGAGACCCAGTACTTC. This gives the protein CASSQEFSGGYQETQYF.

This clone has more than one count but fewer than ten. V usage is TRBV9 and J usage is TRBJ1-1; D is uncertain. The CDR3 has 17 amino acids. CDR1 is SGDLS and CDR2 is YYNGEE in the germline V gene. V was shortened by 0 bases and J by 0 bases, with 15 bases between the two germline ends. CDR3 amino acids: CASSVAGGRSMNTEAFF. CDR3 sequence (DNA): TGTGCCAGCAGCGTAGCAGGAGGGAGGTCAATGAACACTGAAGCTTTCTTT.

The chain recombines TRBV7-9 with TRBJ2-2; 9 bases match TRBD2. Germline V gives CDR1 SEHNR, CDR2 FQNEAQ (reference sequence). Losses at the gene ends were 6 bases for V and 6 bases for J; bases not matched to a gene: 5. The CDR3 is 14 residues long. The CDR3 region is CASRGTSRPGELFF. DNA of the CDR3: TGTGCCAGCAGGGGGACTAGCCGTCCCGGGGAGCTGTTTTTT.

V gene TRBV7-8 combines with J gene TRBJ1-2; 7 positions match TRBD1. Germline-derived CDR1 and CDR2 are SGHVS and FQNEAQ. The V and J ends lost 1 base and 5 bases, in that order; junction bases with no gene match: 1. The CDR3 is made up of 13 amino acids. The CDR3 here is CASSLEGAYGYTF. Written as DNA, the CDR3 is TGTGCCAGCAGCTTAGAGGGGGCATATGGCTACACCTTC.